These 27 T cell receptor beta chains originate from one sample sequenced in a study of blood T cell repertoires in COVID-19. TCRdb's table, derived via immunoSEQ multiplex PCR, lists solely in-frame clones and lacks some. The sample shows approximately 330,000 clones, over 80% of them seen only once. The material sequenced was peripheral blood. The receptors stem from a young man with COVID-19, enrolled during active disease.

The V and J genes are TRBV5-1 and TRBJ1-1; 8 bases match TRBD1. The CDR3 sequence is 14 residues long. V lost 4 bases and J lost 5; bases outside the gene matches: 7. The germline CDR1 and CDR2 sequences are SGHRS and YFSETQ. The CDR3 region is CASSRTRTGTEAFF. In nucleotides, the CDR3 is TGCGCCAGCAGCAGGACTCGGACAGGGACTGAAGCTTTCTTT.

J is TRBJ2-7 and V is TRBV7-2; TRBD2 might be the D (7 bases). V lost 7 bases and J 1 base, leaving 17 bases between the germline ends. Per germline, CDR1 SGHTA and CDR2 FQGNSA. The CDR3 spans 15 residues. CDR3 protein: CASIQGRGHSYEQYF. CDR3 DNA sequence: TGTGCCAGCATTCAGGGGCGGGGGCATTCCTACGAGCAGTACTTC.

The V call is TRBV7-9, the J call TRBJ1-4, with 9 bases aligning to TRBD1. The trim removed 3 bases at V and 6 bases at J, leaving 8 bases unmatched. Germline CDR1 and CDR2: SEHNR and FQNEAQ (reference sequence). CDR3 size: 16 residues. The CDR3 spells CASSLSPGQGDEKLFF. CDR3 coding DNA: TGTGCCAGCAGCTTGTCCCCGGGACAGGGAGATGAAAAACTGTTTTTT.

The V call is TRBV3-1 (or the pseudogene TRBV3-2), the J call TRBJ2-2, with a tentative D call TRBD1 (5 bases). Germline V gene sequence: CDR1 LGHDT, CDR2 YNNKEL (reference sequence). The length of the CDR3 is 15 residues. V was clipped by 4 bases and J by 1 base, with 10 bases between them. CDR3 region: CASSRHDRNTGELFF. CDR3 DNA sequence: TGTGCCAGCAGCCGCCACGACAGGAACACCGGGGAGCTGTTTTTT.

The chain employs TRBV7-9 and TRBJ2-5, with 7 bases identical to TRBD1. The V gene end was trimmed by 2 bases and the J gene end by 2 bases; junction bases not matched to a gene: 5. The CDR3 covers 15 residues. From germline, CDR1 is SEHNR and CDR2 FQNEAQ (reference sequence). This CDR3 reads CASSLLGQIQETQYF. The CDR3 coding sequence is TGTGCCAGCAGCTTATTGGGACAGATTCAAGAGACCCAGTACTTC.

J is TRBJ2-7 and V is TRBV19, with 8 bases aligning to TRBD1. The CDR3 is 18 residues long. Germline CDR1 and CDR2: LNHDA and SQIVND (reference sequence). J was trimmed by 2 bases and V by 6 bases; bases with no gene match: 18. In nucleotides, the CDR3 is TGTGCCAGTAGGGGTGTGGGACAGGATTTCGGAGACACCTACGAGCAGTACTTC. Its translation is CASRGVGQDFGDTYEQYF. The whole variable domain, filled in from reference TRBV19 and TRBJ2-7, reads DGGITQSPKYLFRKEGQNVTLSCEQNLNHDAMYWYRQDPGQGLRLIYYSQIVNDFQKGDIAEGYSVSREKKESFPLTVTSAQKNPTAFYLCASRGVGQDFGDTYEQYFGPGTRLTVT.

V usage is TRBV18 and J usage is TRBJ2-1, with D possibly TRBD2 on 6 matching bases. The CDR3 spans 15 residues. Germline loops: CDR1 KGHSH, CDR2 LQKENI. V was clipped by 2 bases and J by 2 bases, with 10 bases between them. CDR3: CASSPLTSTYNEQFF. CDR3 bases: TGTGCCAGCTCACCATTAACTAGCACCTACAATGAGCAGTTCTTC.

This chain connects TRBV5-1 to TRBJ2-7; 7 bases are a match to TRBD2. The CDR3 is 14 amino acids. CDR1 and CDR2 (germline): SGHRS, YFSETQ. With 2 bases clipped from V and 3 bases from J, the junction kept 5 bases outside the gene matches. The CDR3 sequence is CASSFQGGDYEQYF. The CDR3 region has the DNA TGCGCCAGCAGCTTTCAGGGAGGGGACTACGAGCAGTACTTC.

The chain links TRBV24-1 to TRBJ1-2, with TRBD1 as a possible D gene (6 bases). This CDR3 region has 16 residues. V lost 0 bases and J lost 5, with 15 bases in between. Germline loops: CDR1 KGHDR, CDR2 SFDVKD. This CDR3 reads CATSDLDEGGGYGYTF. CDR3 sequence (DNA): TGTGCCACCAGTGATTTGGACGAGGGAGGGGGATATGGCTACACCTTC.

J is TRBJ1-4 and V is TRBV29-1; possible D gene TRBD1, 5 bases. This CDR3 contains 11 residues. V was shortened by 5 bases and J by 7 bases, with 8 bases between the two germline ends. The germline V gene encodes CDR1 SQVTM and CDR2 ANQGSEA. CDR3 sequence: CSVPGGEKLFF. The CDR3 nucleotides read TGCAGCGTTCCGGGGGGTGAAAAACTGTTTTTT.

The rearrangement links TRBV6-5 to TRBJ1-4; 7 nucleotides line up with TRBD1. The CDR3 is 15 amino acids. The germline V gene encodes CDR1 MNHEY and CDR2 SVGAGI. The V and J ends lost 2 bases and 6 bases, in that order; junction bases with no gene match: 6. CDR3 sequence (DNA): TGTGCCAGCAGTTACAGAGGACAGGCCCATGAAAAACTGTTTTTT. Protein: CASSYRGQAHEKLFF.

The chain combines TRBV9 with TRBJ1-2, with TRBD1 as a possible D gene (5 bases). CDR3 length: 15 residues. Trimming removed 3 bases from V and 0 bases from J, with 12 bases in between. Germline loops: CDR1 SGDLS, CDR2 YYNGEE. The CDR3 reads CASSADSTSNYGYTF. Written as DNA, the CDR3 is TGTGCCAGCAGCGCAGACAGTACATCTAACTATGGCTACACCTTC. The full variable domain, rest sourced from reference TRBV9 and TRBJ1-2, is DSGVTQTPKHLITATGQRVTLRCSPRSGDLSVYWYQQSLDQGLQFLIQYYNGEERAKGNILERFSAQQFPDLHSELNLSSLELGDSALYFCASSADSTSNYGYTFGSGTRLTVV.

The V and J genes are TRBV7-9 and TRBJ1-2; D is unresolved. In germline, CDR1 is SEHNR, CDR2 FQNEAQ (reference sequence). V was pared by 1 base and J by 5 bases, with 14 bases between. CDR3 length: 15 residues. CDR3 in amino acids: CASSLEYEGGYGYTF. The CDR3 bases are TGTGCCAGCAGCTTAGAGTACGAGGGAGGGTATGGCTACACCTTC.

This chain connects TRBV4-2 to TRBJ1-4; the match to TRBD1 covers 8 bases. V was pared by 1 base and J by 2 bases, with 6 bases of the junction left unmatched. Germline lookup yields CDR1 LGHNA and CDR2 YNFKEQ. The CDR3 sequence is 17 residues long. This CDR3 reads CASSQGTDRDTNEKLFF. The CDR3, as DNA: TGTGCCAGCAGCCAAGGGACGGACAGGGATACTAATGAAAAACTGTTTTTT.

The CDR3 loop is CASSDGTGGDTEAFF. The CDR3 nucleotides read TGTGCCAGCAGTGATGGGACAGGAGGGGACACTGAAGCTTTCTTT. The V and J genes are TRBV25-1 and TRBJ1-1; 8 nucleotides align to TRBD1. The CDR3 consists of 15 residues. V gave up 3 bases and J gave up 3 bases; unmatched junction bases: 6. Germline CDR1 MGHDK, CDR2 SYGVNS.

In this sample, this clone turned up a few times. The J gene is TRBJ2-2, the V gene TRBV23-1, with a possible D match to TRBD2 (5 bases). TRBV23-1 is noted as an ORF with a role that remains uncertain. The CDR3 is made up of 16 amino acids. V lost 0 bases and J lost 5, with 13 bases in between. Here the CDR3 reads CASSQSYGNGTGELFF. The CDR3 bases are TGCGCCAGCAGTCAATCTTACGGGAATGGGACCGGGGAGCTGTTTTTT.

The chain is built from TRBV5-1 and TRBJ1-4; TRBD1 is a possible D gene (5 bases). V lost 4 bases and J 7 bases, leaving 14 bases between the germline ends. In germline, CDR1 is SGHRS, CDR2 YFSETQ. The CDR3 is 14 residues long. Here the CDR3 reads CASSLSGLTEKLFF. CDR3 in DNA: TGCGCCAGCAGCCTCTCGGGACTTACTGAAAAACTGTTTTTT.

This clone was seen many times. Other nucleotide sequences from this sample produce the same CDR3. This chain uses TRBV7-9 with TRBJ2-1; 9 positions agree with TRBD2. The germline V gene has CDR1 SEHNR and CDR2 FQNEAQ (reference sequence). There are 17 residues in the CDR3. The J segment lost 1 base and the V segment lost 3 bases, leaving 7 bases of the junction unmatched. The CDR3 reads CASSFPLSGSSYNEQFF. The DNA of the CDR3 is TGTGCCAGCAGCTTCCCCCTTAGCGGGAGTTCCTACAATGAGCAGTTCTTC. Drawing the rest from reference TRBV7-9 and TRBJ2-1, the complete variable domain is DTGVSQNPRHKITKRGQNVTFRCDPISEHNRLYWYRQTLGQGPEFLTYFQNEAQLEKSRLLSDRFSAERPKGSFSTLEIQRTEQGDSAMYLCASSFPLSGSSYNEQFFGPGTRLTVL.

The chain links TRBV6-5 to TRBJ1-2, with a possible D match to TRBD1 (5 bases). The CDR3 has 13 amino acids. The V gene's germline CDR1 is MNHEY and CDR2 SVGAGI. Trimming cost V 6 bases and J 2 bases, with 10 bases left between them. CDR3 DNA sequence: TGTGCCAGCAGGGCAACAGGCAACTATGGCTACACCTTC. Its protein product is CASRATGNYGYTF.

The V and J genes are TRBV6-5 and TRBJ2-7; the D gene is possibly TRBD1 (6 bases). Germline assignment: CDR1 MNHEY and CDR2 SVGAGI. The CDR3 runs 15 residues. Trimming stripped 6 bases from V and 2 bases from J, with 17 bases between. The CDR3 spells CASSFGQSGTYEQYF. In DNA form, the CDR3 reads TGTGCCAGCAGCTTCGGACAGTCTGGAACCTACGAGCAGTACTTC.

This chain links TRBV5-1 with TRBJ2-7; 8 bases map to TRBD1. CDR3 size: 15 residues. Trimming removed 1 base from V and 1 base from J; junction bases left unmatched: 4. Looked up from germline, CDR1 is SGHRS and CDR2 is YFSETQ. The CDR3 nucleotides are TGCGCCAGCAGCTTGATCCAGGGGGCATCCTACGAGCAGTACTTC. Protein product: CASSLIQGASYEQYF.

This chain uses TRBV6-6 with TRBJ2-5, with a weak D call TRBD1 (5 bases). Trimming cost V 0 bases and J 0 bases, with 5 bases left between them. Germline assignment: CDR1 MNHNY and CDR2 SVGAGI (reference sequence). The CDR3 consists of 14 residues. CDR3 residues: CASSYSTDQETQYF. In DNA form, the CDR3 reads TGTGCCAGCAGTTACTCGACAGACCAAGAGACCCAGTACTTC.

CDR3 nucleotides: TGTGCCATCAGTGAGGGCCAGGGTTACACTGAAGCTTTCTTT. This gives the protein CAISEGQGYTEAFF. The rearrangement joins TRBV10-3 to TRBJ1-1, with D possibly being TRBD1 (5 bases). Germline CDR1 reads ENHRY; CDR2 reads SYGVKD. CDR3 length equals 14 residues. V lost 2 bases and J lost 3, with 10 bases in between.

The J gene is TRBJ2-1, the V gene TRBV24-1; 7 bases agree with TRBD2. This CDR3 has 13 residues. The J segment lost 5 bases and the V segment lost 8 bases, leaving 5 bases of the junction unmatched. Germline V gene lookup returns CDR1 KGHDR and CDR2 SFDVKD. The CDR3 nucleotides are TGTGCCACCATGGGAGGGAATGACAATGAGCAGTTCTTC. Protein sequence: CATMGGNDNEQFF.

This chain links TRBV30 with TRBJ1-2; D might be TRBD1 (5 bases). The germline V and J ends were trimmed by 2 bases and 4 bases, with 17 bases remaining between them. Germline CDR1 and CDR2: GTSNPN and SVGIG (reference sequence). This CDR3 has 15 residues. CDR3 in amino acids: CAWSPKGADPYGYTF. CDR3 coding DNA: TGTGCCTGGAGTCCGAAAGGGGCAGATCCCTATGGCTACACCTTC.

This clone occurred once. The J gene is TRBJ1-3, the V gene TRBV10-3, with 11 bases that match TRBD1. After removal of 9 bases from V and 7 bases from J, the junction contained 8 bases not matched to a gene. CDR3 length: 14 amino acids. From germline, CDR1 is ENHRY and CDR2 SYGVKD. The CDR3 protein is CAIFSGTGGNTIYF. CDR3 DNA: TGTGCCATATTCTCCGGGACAGGGGGGAACACCATATATTTT.

The CDR3 sequence is CSVKTGFEQYF. The CDR3 coding sequence is TGCAGCGTTAAGACAGGCTTCGAGCAGTACTTC. This chain joins TRBV29-1 and TRBJ2-7, with a weak D call TRBD1 (6 bases). The germline V gene encodes CDR1 SQVTM and CDR2 ANQGSEA. V lost 5 bases and J lost 6, with 11 bases in between. CDR3 length equals 11 residues.